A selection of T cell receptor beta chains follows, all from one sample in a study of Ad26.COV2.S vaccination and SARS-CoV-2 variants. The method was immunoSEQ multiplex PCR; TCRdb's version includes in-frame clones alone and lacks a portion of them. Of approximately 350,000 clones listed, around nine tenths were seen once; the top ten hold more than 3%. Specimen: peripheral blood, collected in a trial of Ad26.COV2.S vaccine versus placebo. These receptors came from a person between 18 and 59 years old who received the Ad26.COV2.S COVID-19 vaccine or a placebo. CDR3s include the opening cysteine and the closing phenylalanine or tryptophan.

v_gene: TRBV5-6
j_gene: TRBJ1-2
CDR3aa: CASSLGPRAGYGYTF

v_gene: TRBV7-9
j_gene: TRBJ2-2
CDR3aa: CASSSHTGWAGELFF

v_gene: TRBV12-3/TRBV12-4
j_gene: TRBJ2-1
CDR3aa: CASRQRANEQFF

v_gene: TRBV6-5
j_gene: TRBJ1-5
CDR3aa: CASSYSRQAGNQPQHF

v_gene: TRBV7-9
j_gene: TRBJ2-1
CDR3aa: CASSLLGESYNEQFF

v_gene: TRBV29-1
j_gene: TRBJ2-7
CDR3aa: CSVEGGTEVPYEQYF

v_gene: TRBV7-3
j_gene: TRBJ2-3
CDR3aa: CASSSSGATDTQYF

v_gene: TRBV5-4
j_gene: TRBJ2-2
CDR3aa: CASSPPENTGELFF

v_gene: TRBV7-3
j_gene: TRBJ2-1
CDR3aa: CASSLTLAGGQFNEQFF

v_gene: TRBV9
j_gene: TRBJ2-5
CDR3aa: CASSVAGQETQYF

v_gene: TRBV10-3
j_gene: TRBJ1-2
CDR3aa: CAIGTGDGYTF

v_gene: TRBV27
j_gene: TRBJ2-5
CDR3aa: CASSATGGWGETQYF

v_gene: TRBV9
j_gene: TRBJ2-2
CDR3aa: CASSPQTGANTGELFF

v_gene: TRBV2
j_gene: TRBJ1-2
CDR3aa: CASNDLGYGYTF

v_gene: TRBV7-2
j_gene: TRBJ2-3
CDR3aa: CASTLPSGGAADTQYF

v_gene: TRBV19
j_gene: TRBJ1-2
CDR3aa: CASNGEGVNYGYTF

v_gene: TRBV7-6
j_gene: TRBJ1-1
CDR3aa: CASSRRDRVTEAFF

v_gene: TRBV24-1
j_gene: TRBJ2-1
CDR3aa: CATSDFASGGPQFF

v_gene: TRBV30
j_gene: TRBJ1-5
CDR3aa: CAWSGQSNQPQHF

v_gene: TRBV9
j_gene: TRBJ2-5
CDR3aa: CASSVDTRYQETQYF

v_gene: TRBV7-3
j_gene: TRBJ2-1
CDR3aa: CASSLGQFNEQFF

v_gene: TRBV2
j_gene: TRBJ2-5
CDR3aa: CASSTMGQKTQETQYF

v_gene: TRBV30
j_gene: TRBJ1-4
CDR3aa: CAWSSRDRLNEKLFF

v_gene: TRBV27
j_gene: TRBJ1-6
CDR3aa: CASSPGQPHRPLHF

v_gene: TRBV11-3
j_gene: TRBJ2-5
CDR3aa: CASSATGDQETQYF

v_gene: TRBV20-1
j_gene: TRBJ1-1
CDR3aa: CSAVPTEAFF

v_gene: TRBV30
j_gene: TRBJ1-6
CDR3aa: CAWKRLHF

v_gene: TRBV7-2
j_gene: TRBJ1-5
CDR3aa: CASSADSYNQPQHF

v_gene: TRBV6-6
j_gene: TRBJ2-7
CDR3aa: CASKETAEQYF

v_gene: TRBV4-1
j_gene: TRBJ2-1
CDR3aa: CASSQQGPSSYNEQFF

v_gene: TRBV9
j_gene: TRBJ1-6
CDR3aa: CASSVGSSDSPLHF

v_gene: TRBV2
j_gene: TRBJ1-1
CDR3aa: CASSVGEAFF

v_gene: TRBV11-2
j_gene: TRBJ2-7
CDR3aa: CASSLDQRRVYEQYF

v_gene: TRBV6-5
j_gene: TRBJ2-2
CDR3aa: CASSLGGAGELFF

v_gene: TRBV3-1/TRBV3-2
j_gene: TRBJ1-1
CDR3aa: CASSQDRGRAFF

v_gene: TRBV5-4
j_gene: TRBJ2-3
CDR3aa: CASSPTTASPTDTQYF

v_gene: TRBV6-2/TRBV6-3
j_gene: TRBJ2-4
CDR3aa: CASSATRADLAKNIQYF

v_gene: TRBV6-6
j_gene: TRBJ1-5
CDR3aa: CASGDQPQHF

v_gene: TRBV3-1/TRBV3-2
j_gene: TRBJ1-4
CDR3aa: CASSQGGRGEKLFF

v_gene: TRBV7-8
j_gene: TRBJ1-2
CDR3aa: CASSLARSGQNNYGYTF

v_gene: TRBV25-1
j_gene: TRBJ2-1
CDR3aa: CASSQLAGMSYNEQFF

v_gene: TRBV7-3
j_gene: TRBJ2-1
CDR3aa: CASSAGERGPHNEQFF

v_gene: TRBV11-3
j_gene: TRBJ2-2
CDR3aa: CASSPNRGDGELFF

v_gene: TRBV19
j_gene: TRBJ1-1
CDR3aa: CASSIGVNTEAFF